This note documents a single T cell receptor beta chain sequence. Antigen: not known. The data are from a study of cytomegalovirus exposure and HLA in healthy donors. Vbeta (60) and Jbeta (13) primers were used in the PCR. Only in-frame clones appear in the TCRdb table, and some are missing; sequencing was by immunoSEQ multiplex PCR. The table includes approximately 120,000 clones, less than 85% detected once. The germline V and J ends were trimmed by 2 bases and 2 bases, with 16 bases remaining between them. The CDR3 extends over 16 amino acids. Germline loops: CDR1 MNHEY, CDR2 SVGAGI. Study results and caveats: Researchers reportedly found TCR beta sequences accurately predicted most subjects' HLA-A and HLA-B alleles. Under in vitro conditions, a few CMV-associated chains were confirmed as specific for CMV antigens. As a later analysis showed, a missense DCLRE1C variant was linked to trimming of TCR beta V- and J-genes. The classifier was said to identify cytomegalovirus status with high specificity and sensitivity.

The sequenced material came from PBMCs. The chain is built from TRBV6-5 and TRBJ2-7, with D perhaps TRBD2 (6 bases). The sequence came from a man in his late teens or twenties in good health and CMV-seropositive. The CDR3 nucleotides read TGTGCCAGCAGTTACAGTCTCCTAACTAGCACCTACGAGCAGTACTTC. It translates to CASSYSLLTSTYEQYF.